The 7 T cell receptor beta chains below come from one sample, sequenced in a study of T cell repertoires in cytomegalovirus infection. TCRdb analysed the reads with MiXCR anew, one entry per CDR3 protein. The sample records about 190,000 distinct CDR3 sequences, roughly 9% being singletons. The sequenced material came from PBMCs. The receptors shown here come from a human donor in good health (CMV status not recorded). Some clones in this sample may be carry-over from other donors' samples.

The chain links TRBV28 to TRBJ1-4; D possibly corresponds to TRBD1 (6 bases). The V gene's germline CDR1 is MDHEN and CDR2 SYDVKM. Trimming cost V 3 bases and J 4 bases, with 9 bases left between them. This CDR3 is 14 amino acids long. CDR3 residues: CASSFGQFNEKLFF. The DNA of the CDR3 is TGTGCCAGCAGTTTCGGACAGTTTAATGAAAAACTGTTTTTT.

The table lists this clonotype with a few counts. CDR3 DNA: TGTGCCAGCAGTTTGAGTGGGGGGGCAGGGAACACTGAAGCTTTCTTT. This translates into CASSLSGGAGNTEAFF. The rearrangement joins TRBV27 to TRBJ1-1, with a weak D call TRBD1 (6 bases). Germline CDR1 is MNHEY and CDR2 is SMNVEV (reference sequence). This CDR3 contains 16 residues. V was clipped by 3 bases and J by 1 base, with 15 bases between them.

In its sample, this clonotype was seen many times. This chain uses TRBV7-2 with TRBJ1-5; TRBD1 agrees at 8 bases. Germline values: CDR1 SGHTA, CDR2 FQGNSA. Trimming removed 1 base from V and 5 bases from J; junction bases left unmatched: 4. This CDR3 spans 15 amino acids. The CDR3 DNA reads as TGTGCCAGCAGCTTAGGGCAGGGGGCATATCAGCCCCAGCATTTT. Translation gives CASSLGQGAYQPQHF.

The chain couples TRBV14 to TRBJ2-5; D possibly corresponds to TRBD2 (6 bases). CDR1 is SGHDN and CDR2 is FVKESK in the germline V gene. V was pared by 0 bases and J by 5 bases, with 13 bases between. This CDR3 is built from 15 residues. Here the CDR3 DNA reads TGTGCCAGCAGCCAAGACCGGGACTGGAGGGAGACCCAGTACTTC. It is translated as CASSQDRDWRETQYF.

This clonotype has a count of ten or more. The chain recombines TRBV5-5 with TRBJ2-7; 9 bases agree with TRBD1. The CDR3 contains 17 residues. The germline V gene encodes CDR1 SGHKS and CDR2 YYEKEE (reference sequence). V was clipped by 5 bases and J by 4 bases; unmatched bases: 16. CDR3 DNA sequence: TGTGCCAGCAGATTAACAGGCTTCCCGGGACAGGGTTACGAGCAGTACTTC. This encodes CASRLTGFPGQGYEQYF. Combining the CDR3 with reference TRBV5-5 and TRBJ2-7 gives the whole variable domain DAGVTQSPTHLIKTRGQQVTLRCSPISGHKSVSWYQQVLGQGPQFIFQYYEKEERGRGNFPDRFSARQFPNYSSELNVNALLLGDSALYLCASRLTGFPGQGYEQYFGPGTRLTVT.

Many counts were recorded for this clonotype. The CDR3 spells CASSLSEVDVGECNQPQHF. The CDR3 nucleotides are TGCGCCAGCAGCCTCTCAGAGGTGGATGTGGGTGAATGCAATCAGCCCCAGCATTTT. The V call is TRBV4-3, the J call TRBJ1-5; D unclear. V was clipped by 4 bases and J by 2 bases, with 24 bases between them. The CDR3 runs to 19 residues. Per the germline V gene, CDR1 is LGHNA and CDR2 is YSLEER.

The chain links TRBV11-3 to TRBJ2-2; D gene unclear. CDR1 SGHNT and CDR2 YENEEA come from the germline V gene. V lost 5 bases and J lost 6, with 10 bases in between. The CDR3 spans 13 residues. CDR3 protein: CASSLRDSGELFF. CDR3 in DNA: TGTGCCAGCAGCCTCAGAGACTCCGGGGAGCTGTTTTTT. Full variable domain (missing parts from reference TRBV11-3 and TRBJ2-2): EAGVVQSPRYKIIEKKQPVAFWCNPISGHNTLYWYLQNLGQGPELLIRYENEEAVDDSQLPKDRFSAERLKGVDSTLKIQPAELGDSAVYLCASSLRDSGELFFGEGSRLTVL.